Following are 8 T cell receptor beta chains from one sample sequenced in a study of Tregs in tolerant kidney transplant recipients. Measured with immunoSEQ multiplex PCR; TCRdb has only the in-frame clones, and not every one. The table includes about 78,000 clones, approximately 89% detected once. Sequences were derived from Tregs from blood, sampled before the transplant. Source of these receptors: a human donor who received a combined kidney and bone marrow transplant.

The CDR3 loop reads CASSSVGIYGYTF. In DNA, the CDR3 is TGTGCCAGCAGCTCTGTTGGGATTTATGGCTACACCTTC. The chain couples TRBV7-2 to TRBJ1-2; no definite D call. V was cut by 4 bases and J by 5 bases, with 11 bases left in between. CDR1 is SGHTA, CDR2 FQGNSA, per germline. The CDR3 is made up of 13 amino acids. Full variable domain (missing parts from reference TRBV7-2 and TRBJ1-2): GAGVSQSPSNKVTEKGKDVELRCDPISGHTALYWYRQSLGQGLEFLIYFQGNSAPDKSGLPSDRFSAERTGGSVSTLTIQRTQQEDSAVYLCASSSVGIYGYTFGSGTRLTVV.

The rearrangement uses TRBV6-1 and TRBJ2-7; TRBD2 matches 9 bases. Germline values: CDR1 MNHNS, CDR2 SASEGT. The CDR3 runs to 15 residues. J gave up 2 bases and V 7 bases, and 9 bases lay outside the gene matches. DNA of the CDR3: TGTGCCAGCACTAGCGGGAAGGATAGCACCTACGAGCAGTACTTC. Translated, it gives CASTSGKDSTYEQYF.

V is TRBV11-3 and J is TRBJ1-1, with a tentative D call TRBD1 (5 bases). V lost 5 bases to trimming and J lost 1 base, with 11 bases between them. There are 14 residues in the CDR3. Germline CDR1 SGHNT, CDR2 YENEEA. The DNA of the CDR3 is TGTGCCAGCAGCCACCGGGACCCGAACACTGAAGCTTTCTTT. Its protein is CASSHRDPNTEAFF. The whole variable domain, remainder taken from reference TRBV11-3 and TRBJ1-1, is EAGVVQSPRYKIIEKKQPVAFWCNPISGHNTLYWYLQNLGQGPELLIRYENEEAVDDSQLPKDRFSAERLKGVDSTLKIQPAELGDSAVYLCASSHRDPNTEAFFGQGTRLTVV.

The genes are TRBV6-1 and TRBJ1-2, with D hard to call. The V and J ends lost 6 bases and 1 base respectively, with 9 bases between them. The CDR3 totals 13 residues. The germline CDR1 and CDR2 sequences are MNHNS and SASEGT. This chain's CDR3 is CASSVRGNYGYTF. The CDR3 nucleotides read TGTGCCAGCAGCGTCCGGGGTAACTATGGCTACACCTTC.

The chain employs TRBV6-6 and TRBJ2-7; 11 positions match TRBD1. From germline, CDR1 is MNHNY and CDR2 SVGAGI (reference sequence). CDR3 length: 16 amino acids. J gave up 5 bases and V 2 bases, and 8 bases lay outside the gene matches. CDR3 protein: CASSYGIRTGGHEQYF. In DNA, the CDR3 is TGTGCCAGCAGTTACGGGATTCGGACAGGGGGCCACGAGCAGTACTTC.

The chain joins TRBV6-5 to TRBJ2-7; possible D gene TRBD1, 6 bases. Trimming shortened V by 5 bases and J by 6 bases, and 8 bases separated the two germline ends. The CDR3 consists of 11 residues. Germline lookup yields CDR1 MNHEY and CDR2 SVGAGI. The CDR3 region is CASSRGGEQYF. CDR3 DNA: TGTGCCAGCAGTCGAGGGGGCGAGCAGTACTTC.

The V gene is TRBV5-6, the J gene TRBJ1-2; no clear D. Trimming took off 2 bases at V and 4 bases at J, with 18 bases between the two ends. The CDR3 is 16 amino acids. Looked up from germline, CDR1 is SGHDT and CDR2 is YYEEEE. DNA for the CDR3: TGTGCCAGCAGCTTACCCCGAACGGCACCTTTCTATGGCTACACCTTC. Its translation: CASSLPRTAPFYGYTF.

The chain recombines TRBV29-1 with TRBJ1-2, with 8 bases that match TRBD1. There are 13 residues in the CDR3. J was trimmed by 10 bases and V by 7 bases; bases with no gene match: 14. Germline V gives CDR1 SQVTM, CDR2 ANQGSEA. As DNA, the CDR3 is TGCAGCGCCTCAGGGGGCGGTCGGGGTGACTACACCTTC. Protein sequence: CSASGGGRGDYTF.